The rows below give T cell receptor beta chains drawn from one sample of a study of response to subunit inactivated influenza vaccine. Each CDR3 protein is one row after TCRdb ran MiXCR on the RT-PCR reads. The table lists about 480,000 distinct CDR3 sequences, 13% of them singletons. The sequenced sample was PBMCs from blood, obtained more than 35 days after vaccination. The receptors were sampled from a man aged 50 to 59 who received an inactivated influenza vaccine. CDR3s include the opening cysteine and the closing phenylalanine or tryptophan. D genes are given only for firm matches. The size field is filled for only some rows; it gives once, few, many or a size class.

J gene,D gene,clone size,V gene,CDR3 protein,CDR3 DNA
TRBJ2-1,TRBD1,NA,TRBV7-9,CASSLPRGQGAGDEQFF,TGTGCCAGCAGCTTGCCTAGAGGACAGGGGGCTGGGGATGAGCAGTTCTTC
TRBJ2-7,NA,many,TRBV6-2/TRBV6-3,CASRYSTTTYEQYF,TGTGCCAGCAGATACAGTACCACGACCTACGAGCAGTACTTC
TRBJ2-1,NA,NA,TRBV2,CASRAPGGGYNEQIF,TGTGCCAGCAGGGCCCCCGGAGGGGGCTACAATGAGCAGATCTTC
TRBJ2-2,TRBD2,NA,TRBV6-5,CASSYSILQRGNTGELFF,TGTGCCAGCAGTTACTCGATTCTCCAGCGGGGTAACACCGGGGAGCTGTTTTTT
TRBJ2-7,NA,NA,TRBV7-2,CASSSTQGWVPHEQYF,TGTGCCAGCAGCTCCACTCAGGGATGGGTCCCCCACGAGCAGTACTTC
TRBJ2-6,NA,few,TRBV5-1,CASCLSGTGANVLTF,TGCGCCAGCTGTCTCTCAGGCACCGGGGCCAACGTCCTGACTTTC
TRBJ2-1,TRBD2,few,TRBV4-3,CASSPRGLAGQGDEQFF,TGCGCCAGCAGTCCCCGGGGACTAGCGGGACAAGGCGATGAGCAGTTCTTC
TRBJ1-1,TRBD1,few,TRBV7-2,CASTKGRGAPTEAFF,TGTGCCAGCACGAAGGGCAGGGGGGCCCCCACTGAAGCTTTCTTT
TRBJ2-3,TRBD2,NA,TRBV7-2,CASSRGLAGGGDTQYF,TGTGCCAGCAGCCGAGGACTAGCGGGAGGCGGGGATACGCAGTATTTT
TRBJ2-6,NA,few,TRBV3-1,CASSQISRSGANVLTF,TGTGCCAGCAGCCAAATTTCTCGCTCTGGGGCCAACGTCCTGACTTTC
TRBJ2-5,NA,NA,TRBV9,CASSVASGRETQYF,TGTGCCAGCAGCGTAGCGTCAGGGAGGGAGACCCAGTACTTC
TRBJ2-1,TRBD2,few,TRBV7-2,CASSRRLAGGYNEQFF,TGTGCCAGCAGCCGAAGACTAGCGGGGGGATACAATGAGCAGTTCTTC
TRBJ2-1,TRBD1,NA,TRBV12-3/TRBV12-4,CASRGYGTASYNEQFF,TGTGCCAGCAGGGGCTATGGGACAGCTTCCTACAATGAGCAGTTCTTC
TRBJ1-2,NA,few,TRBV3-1,CASSQDLGLKYGYTF,TGTGCCAGCAGCCAAGATTTGGGACTGAAATATGGCTACACCTTC
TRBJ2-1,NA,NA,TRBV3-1,CTICPRQRGGVHWEQFF,TGTACCATCTGTCCCCGCCAGCGAGGAGGGGTACATTGGGAGCAGTTCTTC